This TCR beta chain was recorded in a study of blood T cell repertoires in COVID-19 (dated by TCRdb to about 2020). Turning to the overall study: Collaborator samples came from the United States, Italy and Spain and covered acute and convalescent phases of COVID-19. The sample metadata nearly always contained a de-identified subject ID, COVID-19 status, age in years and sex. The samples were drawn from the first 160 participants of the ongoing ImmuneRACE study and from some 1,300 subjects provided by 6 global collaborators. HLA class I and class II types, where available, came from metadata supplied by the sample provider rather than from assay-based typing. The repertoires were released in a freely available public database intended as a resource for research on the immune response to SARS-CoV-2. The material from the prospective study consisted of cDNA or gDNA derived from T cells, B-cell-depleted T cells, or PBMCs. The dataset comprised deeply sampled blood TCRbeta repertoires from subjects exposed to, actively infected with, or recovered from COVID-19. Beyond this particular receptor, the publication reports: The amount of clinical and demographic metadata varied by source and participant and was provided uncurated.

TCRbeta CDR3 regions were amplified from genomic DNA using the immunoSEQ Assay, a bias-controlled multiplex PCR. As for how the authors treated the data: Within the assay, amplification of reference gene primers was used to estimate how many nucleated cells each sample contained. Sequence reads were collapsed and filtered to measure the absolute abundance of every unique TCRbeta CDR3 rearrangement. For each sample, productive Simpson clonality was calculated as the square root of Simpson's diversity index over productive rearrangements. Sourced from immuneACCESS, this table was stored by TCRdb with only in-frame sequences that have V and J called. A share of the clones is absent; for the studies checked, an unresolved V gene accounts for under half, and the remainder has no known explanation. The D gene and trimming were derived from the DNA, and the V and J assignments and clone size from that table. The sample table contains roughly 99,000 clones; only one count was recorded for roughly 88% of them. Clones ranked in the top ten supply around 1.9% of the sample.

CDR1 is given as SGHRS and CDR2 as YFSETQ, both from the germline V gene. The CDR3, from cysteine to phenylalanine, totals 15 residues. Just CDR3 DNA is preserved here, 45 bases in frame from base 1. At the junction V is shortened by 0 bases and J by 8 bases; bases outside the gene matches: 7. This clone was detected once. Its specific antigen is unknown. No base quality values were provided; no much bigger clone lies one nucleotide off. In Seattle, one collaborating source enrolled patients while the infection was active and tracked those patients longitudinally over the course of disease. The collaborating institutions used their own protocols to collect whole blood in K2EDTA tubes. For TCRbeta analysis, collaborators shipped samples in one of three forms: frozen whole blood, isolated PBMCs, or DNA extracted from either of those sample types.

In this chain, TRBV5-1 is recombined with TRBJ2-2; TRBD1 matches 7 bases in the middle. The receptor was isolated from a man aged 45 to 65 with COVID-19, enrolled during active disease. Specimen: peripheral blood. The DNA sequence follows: TGCGCCAGCAGCTTGGGGGACAGAATTTCTGGGGAGCTGTTTTTT. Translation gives CASSLGDRISGELFF.